These 8 T cell receptor beta chains originate from one sample sequenced in a study of T-cell reconstitution after alpha-beta-depleted transplantation in children (dated by TCRdb to about 2016). The protocol used for the library was PCR. This sample was sequenced with an Illumina HiSeq 2500. TCR libraries were prepared with molecular barcoding, using unique molecular identifiers to normalize TCRbeta repertoire quantification. In TCRdb, the public reads were trimmed at Q25 with fastp and aligned with MiXCR, with productive beta chains retained. Under each unique CDR3 protein, matching rows form one entry showing the most common genes and DNA. The sample has almost 500,000 distinct CDR3 sequences on record, 10% to 13% of them singletons. About 2% of the sample rests with the top ten. The sample's treatment or condition, from its label and the paper: allogeneic hematopoietic cell transplantation with graft depleted of TCRalphabeta T cells and CD19 B cells.

This specimen was PBMCs, taken before TCRalphabeta/CD19-depleted stem cell transplant. These receptors came from a child under 10 years old with inherited bone marrow failure, due to receive a stem cell transplant.

This clonotype was observed at least ten times. The rearrangement joins TRBV2 to TRBJ2-1, with D perhaps TRBD2 (6 bases). Per germline, CDR1 SNHLY and CDR2 FYNNEI. This CDR3 comprises 14 residues. Deletions cut 4 bases from V and 13 bases from J, with 20 bases between. The CDR3 DNA reads as TGTGCCAGCAGTGGGGGGGTTGAGACCTACCCTCAGTTCTTC. Encoded protein: CASSGGVETYPQFF.

The rearrangement links TRBV27 to TRBJ2-2, with 14 bases identical to TRBD2. Germline V gene sequence: CDR1 MNHEY, CDR2 SMNVEV (reference sequence). The CDR3 covers 20 residues. The ends lost 5 bases at V and 5 bases at J; junction bases unmatched: 16. This chain's CDR3 is CASSPWAFGTSGSGTGELFF. As DNA, the CDR3 is TGTGCCAGCAGTCCCTGGGCCTTCGGGACTAGCGGGAGCGGGACCGGGGAGCTGTTTTTT.

This clonotype was observed a few times. The chain couples TRBV4-1 to TRBJ2-7, with 8 bases identical to TRBD2. Per the germline V gene, CDR1 is MGHRA and CDR2 is YSYEKL. V was clipped by 0 bases and J by 2 bases; unmatched bases: 9. The CDR3 is made up of 17 amino acids. The CDR3 region has the DNA TGCGCCAGCAGCCAAGACTTTCCGACTAGCGCCGCCTACGAGCAGTACTTC. Amino acid sequence: CASSQDFPTSAAYEQYF.

The table lists this clonotype with many counts. V is TRBV29-1 and J is TRBJ2-3; no reliable D call. The CDR3 totals 14 residues. V gave up 4 bases and J gave up 2 bases, with 13 bases separating them. Germline V gives CDR1 SQVTM, CDR2 ANQGSEA. In nucleotides, the CDR3 is TGCAGCGTTGGAAGGCGGACCTTCACAGATACGCAGTATTTT. Translation gives CSVGRRTFTDTQYF.

This clonotype was seen just once. This may arise from a read error, as a much more abundant clone is one base away. The rearrangement joins TRBV11-2 to TRBJ2-1; 11 positions match TRBD2. With V trimmed by 5 bases and J by 2 bases, 11 bases remained unmatched. Germline V gives CDR1 SGHAT, CDR2 FQNNGV. CDR3 size: 18 residues. The CDR3 nucleotides are TGTGCCAGCAGCCGAATTTACGGACTAGCGGGTGCCTACAATGAGCAGTTCTTC. Translation: CASSRIYGLAGAYNEQFF.

This clonotype was seen at least ten times. This chain uses TRBV6-2 or TRBV6-3 with TRBJ2-3; 8 nucleotides match TRBD2. The CDR3 consists of 15 residues. Per the germline V gene, CDR1 is MNHEY and CDR2 is SVGEGT. Losses at the gene ends were 8 bases for V and 2 bases for J; bases not matched to a gene: 9. The CDR3 protein is CASAPRGRTTDTQYF. The CDR3 coding sequence is TGTGCCAGCGCCCCTCGCGGGAGGACCACAGATACGCAGTATTTT.

Many counts were recorded for this clonotype. V gene TRBV7-9 combines with J gene TRBJ1-4, with unresolved D. From germline, CDR1 is SEHNR and CDR2 FQNEAQ (reference sequence). The V and J ends lost 7 bases and 8 bases respectively, with 14 bases between them. The CDR3 extends over 13 amino acids. The CDR3, as DNA: TGTGCCAGCACCTCCACATTGGTCGAAAAACTGTTTTTT. Residues: CASTSTLVEKLFF.

This clonotype was detected ten times or more. The chain couples TRBV7-9 to TRBJ2-7, with unresolved D. Germline V lookup: CDR1 SEHNR, CDR2 FQNEAQ (reference sequence). The V and J ends lost 2 bases and 3 bases respectively, with 8 bases between them. The CDR3 loop spans 13 amino acids. The CDR3 loop reads CASSLTEFYEQYF. DNA of the CDR3: TGTGCCAGCAGCTTAACGGAGTTCTACGAGCAGTACTTC.